This TCR beta chain was identified in a study of blood T cell repertoires in COVID-19. Study in general: T cells, B-cell-depleted T cells, or PBMCs provided the cDNA or gDNA that served as material.

V gave up 10 bases and J gave up 3 bases; unmatched junction bases: 8. The CDR3 covers 14 residues. Germline assignment: CDR1 MNHEY and CDR2 SMNVEV (reference sequence). Authors' data handling: Amplification from reference gene primers served as the basis for estimated nucleated cell counts. Clones were read by immunoSEQ multiplex PCR, and TCRdb kept only the in-frame ones, dropping some. From that table come the V and J calls and clone size; the DNA was used to work out D and trimming. The profile shows about 190,000 clones, roughly four fifths of them singletons. The source is a man in his thirties or forties with active or convalescent COVID-19. This chain links TRBV27 with TRBJ1-5; 8 bases agree with TRBD1. Sequenced material: peripheral blood. The CDR3 sequence: CATSTGGINQPQHF. CDR3 in DNA: TGTGCCACCTCCACAGGGGGGATCAATCAGCCCCAGCATTTT.